This is a list of T cell receptor beta chains from one sample in a study of T-cell reconstitution after alpha-beta-depleted transplantation in children. Via MiXCR, TCRdb re-called the PCR reads, giving one row per CDR3 protein. The sample carries just under 550,000 distinct CDR3 sequences, approximately 20% recorded once. The material sequenced was PBMCs from the stem cell graft donor, taken from the stem cell graft. These TCRs come from a human donor who donated a stem cell graft to a child with acute lymphoblastic leukemia. CDR3s include the opening cysteine and the closing phenylalanine or tryptophan. The D gene is left open where the match is weak. The size entry is marked missing in some rows and otherwise reads once, few, many or a size class.

>TRBV11-1|20|TRBD2|TRBJ2-2|few
CASSTLNLGLAGVRTGELFF
TGTGCCAGCAGCACACTTAACTTGGGACTAGCGGGAGTGCGAACCGGGGAGCTGTTTTTT
>TRBV14|13|TRBD2|TRBJ2-7|.
CASSHSGGYEQYF
TGTGCCAGCAGCCATTCGGGGGGATACGAGCAGTACTTC
>TRBV5-1|13|.|TRBJ1-4|.
CASSLGYGEKLFF
TGCGCCAGCAGCTTGGGGTACGGAGAAAAACTGTTTTTT
>TRBV29-1|11|.|TRBJ2-1|few
CSVSEYNEQFF
TGCAGCGTCTCAGAGTACAATGAGCAGTTCTTC
>TRBV9|15|.|TRBJ1-5|few
CASSAGDRINQPQHF
TGTGCCAGCAGCGCAGGGGACCGAATCAATCAGCCCCAGCATTTT
>TRBV3-1|13|.|TRBJ2-5|few
CASSQSGRETQYF
TGTGCCAGCAGCCAATCAGGAAGAGAGACCCAGTACTTC
>TRBV4-2|17|.|TRBJ2-1|.
CASSPGGSMGFYNEQFF
TGTGCCAGCAGCCCCGGCGGTTCGATGGGCTTTTACAATGAGCAGTTCTTC
>TRBV7-6|14|.|TRBJ2-7|many
CASSLGGGPYEQYF
TGTGCCAGCAGCTTAGGGGGAGGCCCCTACGAGCAGTACTTC
>TRBV20-1|14|TRBD2|TRBJ2-5|few
CSARPAGVGETQYF
TGCAGTGCTAGACCAGCGGGAGTCGGAGAGACCCAGTACTTC
>TRBV18|15|TRBD2|TRBJ2-7|few
CASSPPGLVSYEQYF
TGTGCCAGCTCACCACCGGGACTAGTCTCCTACGAGCAGTACTTC
>TRBV24-1|14|.|TRBJ2-7|.
CATSDGLAPHEQYF
TGTGCCACCAGTGATGGGCTAGCTCCCCACGAGCAGTACTTC
>TRBV11-2|19|TRBD2|TRBJ2-5|.
CASSLELGLAALGGETQYF
TGTGCCAGCAGCTTGGAGCTAGGACTAGCGGCCTTGGGGGGAGAGACCCAGTACTTC
>TRBV6-6|13|TRBD2|TRBJ2-7|.
CASSYSGEGEQYF
TGTGCCAGCAGTTACTCAGGGGAGGGCGAGCAGTACTTC
>TRBV14|14|.|TRBJ2-7|once
CASSQGMTRHEQYF
TGTGCCAGCAGCCAAGGGATGACTCGGCACGAGCAGTACTTC
>TRBV7-2|12|.|TRBJ1-1|.
CASRDPNTEAFF
TGTGCCAGCAGGGACCCGAACACTGAAGCTTTCTTT
>TRBV7-8|13|.|TRBJ2-7|.
CASSLSHRSEKYF
TGTGCCAGCAGCTTATCCCATAGGAGTGAGAAGTACTTC
>TRBV7-9|15|TRBD2|TRBJ2-1|few
CASRPLAGGHNEQFF
TGTGCCAGCAGGCCCCTAGCGGGAGGGCACAATGAGCAGTTCTTC
>TRBV3-1|14|TRBD1|TRBJ2-7|.
CASSTRTGGGEQYF
TGTGCCAGCAGCACACGGACAGGGGGCGGCGAGCAGTACTTC